This T cell receptor beta chain was retrieved from a study of blood T cell repertoires in COVID-19. In the study overall: Collection of acute and convalescent COVID-19 samples took place in the United States, Italy and Spain. PBMCs, B-cell-depleted T cells, or T cells provided the cDNA or gDNA that made up the material.

How the authors handled the data: Reference gene primers were amplified, and this amplification served to estimate nucleated cell counts. Repertoires were generated with immunoSEQ multiplex PCR, while TCRdb's copy carries only in-frame clones and drops some. V, J and clone size were drawn from that table, and D and trimming were deduced from the DNA. The sample records around 250,000 clones, 80% to 85% being singletons. CDR3 length: 13 amino acids. V was shortened by 8 bases and J by 5 bases, with 15 bases between the two germline ends. The germline gives CDR1 MDHEN, CDR2 SYDVKM. This clone was recorded only once.

V gene TRBV28 combines with J gene TRBJ1-2; the D gene is possibly TRBD1 (5 bases). Material for sequencing was peripheral blood. The receptor comes from a woman in her thirties or forties who had recovered from COVID-19. CDR3 sequence (DNA): TGTGCCAGCGGGGCGACTCCCTCGTATGGCTACACCTTC. As protein: CASGATPSYGYTF.